Listed here are 10 T cell receptor beta chains from one sample, sequenced in a study of cytomegalovirus exposure and HLA in healthy donors. In the PCR, 60 Vbeta and 13 Jbeta primers were used. The protocol was immunoSEQ multiplex PCR, while the TCRdb copy is restricted to in-frame clones and leaves out a portion. The sample holds about 190,000 clones, approximately 77% seen once. Sequenced sample: PBMCs. The receptors stem from a man aged 40-49 years in good health and CMV-seropositive.

This clone was detected once. The chain joins TRBV2 to TRBJ1-5; the D is unclear. CDR1 is SNHLY and CDR2 is FYNNEI in the germline V gene. V was trimmed by 4 bases and J by 7 bases, leaving 17 bases between them. The CDR3 totals 15 residues. The CDR3 DNA reads TGTGCCAGCAGTGCGGATGAGGGTGGTTGGCAGCCCCAGCATTTT. It yields the protein CASSADEGGWQPQHF.

This clone was counted a single time. This chain uses TRBV29-1 with TRBJ2-3; 7 bases are a match to TRBD2. The CDR3 has 18 amino acids. Germline trimming cut 0 bases from V and 0 bases from J; bases unmatched to any gene: 12. Germline loops: CDR1 SQVTM, CDR2 ANQGSEA. DNA of the CDR3: TGCAGCGTTGAAGATCCGCTGGGGCTAGCGGATAGCACAGATACGCAGTATTTT. It codes for CSVEDPLGLADSTDTQYF.

This chain joins TRBV27 and TRBJ1-4; D perhaps matches TRBD1 (5 bases). The germline V gene has CDR1 MNHEY and CDR2 SMNVEV (reference sequence). The ends were cut back, 8 bases at V and 3 bases at J, with 10 bases in the middle. The CDR3 spans 13 residues. CDR3 DNA sequence: TGTGCCAGCCGGGCAGGGTCTAATGAAAAACTGTTTTTT. Translated, it gives CASRAGSNEKLFF. The whole variable domain, remainder taken from reference TRBV27 and TRBJ1-4, is EAQVTQNPRYLITVTGKKLTVTCSQNMNHEYMSWYRQDPGLGLRQIYYSMNVEVTDKGDVPEGYKVSRKEKRNFPLILESPSPNQTSLYFCASRAGSNEKLFFGSGTQLSVL.

Here the CDR3 DNA reads TGTGCCAGCAGCCAAATGGTCGGGAGGGCGGGCACAGATACGCAGTATTTT. It encodes CASSQMVGRAGTDTQYF. The V gene is TRBV11-3, the J gene TRBJ2-3; 8 bases agree with TRBD2. The V segment lost 5 bases and the J segment 1 base; nucleotides outside the gene matches: 11. This CDR3 is built from 17 residues. Germline CDR1 reads SGHNT; CDR2 reads YENEEA.

For this clone: At one of its ends the junction is not consistent with the germline gene, which may arise from a read error. The chain employs TRBV18 and TRBJ1-2; D gene unclear. CDR3 size: 16 residues. CDR1 KGHSH and CDR2 LQKENI come from the germline V gene. CDR3 protein: CASAPGSGESNYGYTF. CDR3 DNA: TGTGCCAGCGCACCCGGGTCTGGTGAATCTAACTATGGCTACACCTTC.

The chain combines TRBV6-1 with TRBJ1-1, with a possible D match to TRBD1 (5 bases). Germline CDR1 and CDR2: MNHNS and SASEGT. The CDR3 has 14 amino acids. V was pared by 8 bases and J by 7 bases, with 20 bases between. The CDR3 spells CASDPGGGIVEAFF. CDR3 DNA sequence: TGTGCCAGCGACCCTGGGGGAGGGATCGTTGAAGCTTTCTTT.

The V and J genes are TRBV27 and TRBJ2-3, with 8 bases that match TRBD1. Unmatched junction bases numbered 7, after V lost 7 bases and J lost 1 base. Per the germline V gene, CDR1 is MNHEY and CDR2 is SMNVEV (reference sequence). There are 15 residues in the CDR3. The CDR3: CASTGQGSRTDTQYF. DNA of the CDR3: TGTGCCAGCACTGGACAGGGAAGCCGCACAGATACGCAGTATTTT.

V gene TRBV18 combines with J gene TRBJ1-5; D is possibly TRBD1 (6 bases). The germline V and J ends were trimmed by 3 bases and 7 bases, with 13 bases remaining between them. Germline V gene lookup returns CDR1 KGHSH and CDR2 LQKENI. This CDR3 contains 14 residues. CDR3: CASSPDRQGQPQHF. CDR3 nucleotide sequence: TGTGCCAGCTCACCCGACAGGCAGGGGCAGCCCCAGCATTTT. The entire variable domain, with the rest obtained from reference TRBV18 and TRBJ1-5, is as follows: NAGVMQNPRHLVRRRGQEARLRCSPMKGHSHVYWYRQLPEEGLKFMVYLQKENIIDESGMPKERFSAEFPKEGPSILRIQQVVRGDSAAYFCASSPDRQGQPQHFGDGTRLSIL.

The chain employs TRBV19 and TRBJ2-3; 13 bases are a match to TRBD2. V lost 4 bases and J lost 2; bases outside the gene matches: 3. This CDR3 is 16 amino acids long. Germline lookup yields CDR1 LNHDA and CDR2 SQIVND (reference sequence). CDR3: CASSTTSGGTTDTQYF. CDR3 sequence (DNA): TGTGCCAGTAGTACGACTAGCGGGGGGACCACAGATACGCAGTATTTT.

The chain joins TRBV5-1 to TRBJ2-2; D might be TRBD1 (6 bases). The V end lost 0 bases, the J end lost 6 bases, and 18 bases lay between the germline ends. Germline assignment: CDR1 SGHRS and CDR2 YFSETQ. The CDR3 runs 17 residues. The CDR3 DNA follows: TGCGCCAGCAGCTTGGCCTCCGGACAGCTCAGGGCCGGGGAGCTGTTTTTT. Protein: CASSLASGQLRAGELFF. Full variable domain (outside the CDR3, taken from reference TRBV5-1 and TRBJ2-2): KAGVTQTPRYLIKTRGQQVTLSCSPISGHRSVSWYQQTPGQGLQFLFEYFSETQRNKGNFPGRFSGRQFSNSRSEMNVSTLELGDSALYLCASSLASGQLRAGELFFGEGSRLTVL.